This T cell receptor beta chain was observed in a study of blood T cell repertoires in COVID-19. Study background: Sites across the United States, Italy and Spain contributed samples from acute and convalescent COVID-19.

In the authors' workflow: Amplified reference gene primers provided the basis for estimating nucleated cell counts. Some clones are missing from TCRdb's copy, which holds only in-frame ones; the method was immunoSEQ multiplex PCR. For V, J and clone size, that table is used; D and trimming come from the DNA. The sample has roughly 330,000 clones; 87% are singletons. A Seattle source enrolled patients during active infection and followed them longitudinally. Germline CDR1 reads LGHNA; CDR2 reads YSLEER. V lost 2 bases and J lost 7, with 12 bases in between. The CDR3 contains 14 residues. This clonotype was sampled from a man aged 25 to 40 with COVID-19, enrolled during active disease. This chain uses TRBV4-3 with TRBJ2-1, with D maybe TRBD2 (6 bases). Sequencing was performed on peripheral blood. This CDR3 is CASSQFPRENEQFF. The DNA of the CDR3 is TGCGCCAGCAGCCAATTCCCCCGGGAGAATGAGCAGTTCTTC.